This T cell receptor (beta chain) derives from a study of radiation and T cells in renal cell carcinoma. The assay was immunoSEQ multiplex PCR, and TCRdb's table has in-frame clones only and misses some. Of more than 150,000 clones detected, 80% to 90% appear once; the ten largest clones hold around 13%. Germline V gene sequence: CDR1 SGHTA, CDR2 FQGNSA. The CDR3 is 11 amino acids in total, end residues counted. For this clone: Given the absence of the conserved phenylalanine or tryptophan at the CDR3 end, a read error is likely. No DNA is shown, since the ends of the CDR3 on it are uncertain; the CDR3 is the one TCRdb lists.

The time point is: blood 2 weeks post-SBRT. Treatment here: 15 Gy SBRT to primary tumor, nephrectomy 4 weeks later. The sample consisted of blood, taken from a patient whose treatment included radiotherapy and nephrectomy. V is TRBV7-2 and J is TRBJ1-1. The origin of this receptor is a woman in her forties or fifties with renal cell carcinoma. CDR3 protein: CASSSSLSLSL.